This T cell receptor (beta chain) was observed in a study of blood T cells in healthy people across ages. The use of a sample-barcoded 5' primer and a J-beta primer mix characterized a second PCR of 7 to 11 cycles. A 12-random-nucleotide template-switch adaptor tagged each cDNA molecule. Each CDR3 protein gets one entry after TCRdb re-called the 5' RACE reads with MiXCR. The sample holds over 500,000 distinct CDR3 sequences, 52% seen once. Study outcomes and limitations: There were more naive CD4+ cells and higher diversity in long-lived donors than in aged donors. Diversity figures derived from one million T cells were judged to underestimate the true value. The study found TCR beta diversity correlated strongly with naive T cell percentage.

The V end lost 5 bases, the J end lost 0 bases, and 16 bases lay between the germline ends. The CDR3 extends over 16 amino acids. Germline-derived CDR1 and CDR2 are MNHEY and SMNVEV (reference sequence). This clonotype was seen a few times. Its target is not known. Sequencing input: blood. This clonotype was obtained from a woman of 80 years or more in good health. The V and J genes are TRBV27 and TRBJ1-2, with D possibly TRBD1 on 5 matching bases. CDR3 amino acids: CASSILPTASNYGYTF. As DNA, the CDR3 is TGTGCCAGCAGTATCCTACCGACAGCCTCTAACTATGGCTACACCTTC.